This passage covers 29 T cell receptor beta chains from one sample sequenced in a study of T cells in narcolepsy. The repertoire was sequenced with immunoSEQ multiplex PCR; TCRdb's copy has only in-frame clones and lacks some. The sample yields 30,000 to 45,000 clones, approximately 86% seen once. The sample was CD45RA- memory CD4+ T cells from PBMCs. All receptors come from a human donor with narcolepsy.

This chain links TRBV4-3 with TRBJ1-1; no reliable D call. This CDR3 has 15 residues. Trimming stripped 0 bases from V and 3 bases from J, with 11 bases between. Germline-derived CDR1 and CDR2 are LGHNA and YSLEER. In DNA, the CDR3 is TGCGCCAGCAGCCAAGAAGCCGGGAGGGACACTGAAGCTTTCTTT. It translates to CASSQEAGRDTEAFF.

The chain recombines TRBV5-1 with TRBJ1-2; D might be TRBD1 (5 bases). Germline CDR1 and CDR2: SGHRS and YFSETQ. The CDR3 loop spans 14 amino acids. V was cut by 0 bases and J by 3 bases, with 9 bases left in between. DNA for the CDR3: TGCGCCAGCAGCTTGGCAGGGTTTGACTATGGCTACACCTTC. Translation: CASSLAGFDYGYTF. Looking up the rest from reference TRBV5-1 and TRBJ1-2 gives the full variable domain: KAGVTQTPRYLIKTRGQQVTLSCSPISGHRSVSWYQQTPGQGLQFLFEYFSETQRNKGNFPGRFSGRQFSNSRSEMNVSTLELGDSALYLCASSLAGFDYGYTFGSGTRLTVV.

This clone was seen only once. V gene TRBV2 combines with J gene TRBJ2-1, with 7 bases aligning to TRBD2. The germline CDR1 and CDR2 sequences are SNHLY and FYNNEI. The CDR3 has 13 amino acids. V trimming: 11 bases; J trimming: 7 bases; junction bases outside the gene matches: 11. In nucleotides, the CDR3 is TGTGCCTCGAGGCGGGGGTTGGGGAATGAGCAGTTCTTC. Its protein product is CASRRGLGNEQFF.

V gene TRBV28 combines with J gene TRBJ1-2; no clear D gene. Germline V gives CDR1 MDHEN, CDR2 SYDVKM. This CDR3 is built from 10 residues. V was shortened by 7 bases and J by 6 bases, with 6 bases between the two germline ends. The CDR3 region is CASKKDGYTF. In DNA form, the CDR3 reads TGTGCCAGCAAAAAAGATGGCTACACCTTC.

The CDR3 spells CASSPAADNSYEQYF. The CDR3 DNA reads TGTGCCAGCTCTCCTGCTGCGGACAACTCCTACGAGCAGTACTTC. The chain recombines TRBV5-5 with TRBJ2-7; the D gene is possibly TRBD1 (5 bases). The CDR3 has 15 residues. CDR1 and CDR2 (germline): SGHKS, YYEKEE (reference sequence). Between the trimmed V and J ends, which lost 7 bases and 0 bases, there was a span of 17 bases.

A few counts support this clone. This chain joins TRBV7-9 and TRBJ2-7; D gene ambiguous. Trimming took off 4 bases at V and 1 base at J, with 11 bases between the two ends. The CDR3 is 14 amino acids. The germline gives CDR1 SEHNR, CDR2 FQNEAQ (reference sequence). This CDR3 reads CASSSRSLSYEQYF. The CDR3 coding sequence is TGTGCCAGCAGCTCTCGCAGCCTTTCCTACGAGCAGTACTTC.

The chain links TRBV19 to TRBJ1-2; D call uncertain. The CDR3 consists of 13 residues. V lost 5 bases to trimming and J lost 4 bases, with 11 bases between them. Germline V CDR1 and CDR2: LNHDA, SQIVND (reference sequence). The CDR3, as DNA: TGTGCCAGTAGTCCGACACCTCCCTATGGCTACACCTTC. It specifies CASSPTPPYGYTF.

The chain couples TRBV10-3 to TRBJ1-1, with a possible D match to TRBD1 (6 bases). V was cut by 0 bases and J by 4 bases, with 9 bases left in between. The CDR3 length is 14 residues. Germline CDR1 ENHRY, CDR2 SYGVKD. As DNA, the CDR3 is TGTGCCATCAGTGAGTCCACAGGGATCACTGAAGCTTTCTTT. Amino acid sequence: CAISESTGITEAFF.

CDR3 sequence (DNA): TGTGCCAGCAGCTTAGGGGACCGGACTGAAGCTTTCTTT. Translating it yields CASSLGDRTEAFF. The V gene is TRBV7-2, the J gene TRBJ1-1; possible D gene TRBD1, 5 bases. The CDR3 spans 13 residues. CDR1 and CDR2 (germline): SGHTA, FQGNSA. The germline V and J ends were trimmed by 1 base and 5 bases, with 8 bases remaining between them.

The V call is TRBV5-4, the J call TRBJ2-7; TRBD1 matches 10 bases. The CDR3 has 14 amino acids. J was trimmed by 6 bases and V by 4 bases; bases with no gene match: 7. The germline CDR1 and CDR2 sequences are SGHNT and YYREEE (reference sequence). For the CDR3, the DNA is TGTGCCAGCAGCGATCCGGGACAGGGGCGCGAGCAGTACTTC. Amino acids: CASSDPGQGREQYF.

CDR3 sequence: CASSHPRGSGYGYTF. The CDR3 coding sequence is TGTGCCAGCAGCCACCCCAGGGGTTCCGGCTATGGCTACACCTTC. The chain combines TRBV5-6 with TRBJ1-2, with D perhaps TRBD1 (6 bases). Trimming removed 4 bases at V and 4 bases at J, with 17 bases between. The CDR3 is 15 amino acids. CDR1 is SGHDT and CDR2 is YYEEEE in the germline V gene.

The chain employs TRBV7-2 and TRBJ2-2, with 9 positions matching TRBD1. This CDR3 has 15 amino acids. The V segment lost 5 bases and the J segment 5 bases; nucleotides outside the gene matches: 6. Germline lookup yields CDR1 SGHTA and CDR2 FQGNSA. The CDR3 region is CASSLQGAETGELFF. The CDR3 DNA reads TGTGCCAGCAGCCTACAGGGGGCCGAGACCGGGGAGCTGTTTTTT.

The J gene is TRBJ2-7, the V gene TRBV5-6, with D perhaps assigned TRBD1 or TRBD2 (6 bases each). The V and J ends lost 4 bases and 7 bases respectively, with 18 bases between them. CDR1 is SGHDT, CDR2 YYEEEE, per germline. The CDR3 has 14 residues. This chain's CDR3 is CASSRTRGAGEQYF. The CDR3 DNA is TGTGCCAGCAGCCGAACTAGGGGGGCGGGGGAGCAGTACTTC. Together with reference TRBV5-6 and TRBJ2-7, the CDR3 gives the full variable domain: DAGVTQSPTHLIKTRGQQVTLRCSPKSGHDTVSWYQQALGQGPQFIFQYYEEEERQRGNFPDRFSGHQFPNYSSELNVNALLLGDSALYLCASSRTRGAGEQYFGPGTRLTVT.

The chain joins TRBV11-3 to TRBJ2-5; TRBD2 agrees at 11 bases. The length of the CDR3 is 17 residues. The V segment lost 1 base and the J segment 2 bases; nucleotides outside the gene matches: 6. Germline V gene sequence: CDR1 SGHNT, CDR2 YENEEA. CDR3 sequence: CASSLGTTSGGQETQYF. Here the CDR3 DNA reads TGTGCCAGCAGCTTAGGGACCACTAGCGGGGGACAAGAGACCCAGTACTTC.

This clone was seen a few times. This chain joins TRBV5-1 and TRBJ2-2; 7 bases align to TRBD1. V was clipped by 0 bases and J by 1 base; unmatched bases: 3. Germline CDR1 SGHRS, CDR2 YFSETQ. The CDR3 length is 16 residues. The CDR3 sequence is CASSLAGTVNTGELFF. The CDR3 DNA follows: TGCGCCAGCAGCTTGGCTGGGACAGTGAACACCGGGGAGCTGTTTTTT.

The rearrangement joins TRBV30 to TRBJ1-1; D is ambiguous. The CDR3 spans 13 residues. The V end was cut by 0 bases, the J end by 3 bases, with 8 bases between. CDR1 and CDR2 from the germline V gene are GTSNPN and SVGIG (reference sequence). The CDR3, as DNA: TGTGCCTGGAGTGTGGACCGCGACACTGAAGCTTTCTTT. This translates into CAWSVDRDTEAFF.

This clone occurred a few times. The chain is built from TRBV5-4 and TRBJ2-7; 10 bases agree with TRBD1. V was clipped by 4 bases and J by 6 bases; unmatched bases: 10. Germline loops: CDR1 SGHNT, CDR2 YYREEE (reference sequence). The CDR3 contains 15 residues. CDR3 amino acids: CASSAPGQGIFEQYF. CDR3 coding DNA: TGTGCCAGCAGCGCACCGGGACAGGGGATCTTCGAGCAGTACTTC.

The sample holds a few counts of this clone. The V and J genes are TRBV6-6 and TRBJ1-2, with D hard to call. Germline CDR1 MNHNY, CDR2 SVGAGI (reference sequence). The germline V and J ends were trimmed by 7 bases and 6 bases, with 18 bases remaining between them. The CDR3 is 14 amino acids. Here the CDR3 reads CASTPKTRSHGYTF. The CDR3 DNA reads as TGTGCCAGCACCCCCAAGACACGGTCCCATGGCTACACCTTC.

The CDR3 spells CASRLGYSGGSTDTQYF. In DNA, the CDR3 is TGCGCCAGCAGATTAGGCTATAGCGGGGGCAGCACAGATACGCAGTATTTT. The chain combines TRBV5-1 with TRBJ2-3; the match to TRBD2 covers 9 bases. The CDR3 has 17 amino acids. The V gene end was trimmed by 5 bases and the J gene end by 0 bases; junction bases not matched to a gene: 10. Germline-derived CDR1 and CDR2 are SGHRS and YFSETQ.

The CDR3 DNA sequence: TGTGCCACCAACCGTCCCGGGACAGGGGTTCCTGAAGCTTTCTTT. Translating gives CATNRPGTGVPEAFF. This chain links TRBV15 with TRBJ1-1; 10 bases agree with TRBD1. V was clipped by 7 bases and J by 6 bases; unmatched bases: 11. The CDR3 is 15 amino acids. Germline lookup yields CDR1 LNHNV and CDR2 YYDKDF (reference sequence). Complete variable domain (other parts from reference TRBV15 and TRBJ1-1): DAMVIQNPRYQVTQFGKPVTLSCSQTLNHNVMYWYQQKSSQAPKLLFHYYDKDFNNEADTPDNFQSRRPNTSFCFLDIRSPGLGDTAMYLCATNRPGTGVPEAFFGQGTRLTVV.

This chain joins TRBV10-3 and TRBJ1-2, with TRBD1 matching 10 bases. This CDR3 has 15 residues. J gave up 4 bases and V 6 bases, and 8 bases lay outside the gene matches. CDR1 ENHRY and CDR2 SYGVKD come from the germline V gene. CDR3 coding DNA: TGTGCCATCAGCCGGGGGAGGACAGGGGGCTATGGCTACACCTTC. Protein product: CAISRGRTGGYGYTF.

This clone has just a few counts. The CDR3 loop reads CASSSPDGRGKLFF. CDR3 coding DNA: TGTGCCAGCAGCTCACCAGACGGTAGGGGAAAACTGTTTTTT. The chain couples TRBV5-6 to TRBJ1-4, with D maybe TRBD1 (5 bases). V was trimmed by 3 bases and J by 10 bases, leaving 16 bases between them. Germline CDR1 is SGHDT and CDR2 is YYEEEE. CDR3 length equals 14 residues. The full variable domain, with the rest looked up from reference TRBV5-6 and TRBJ1-4, is DAGVTQSPTHLIKTRGQQVTLRCSPKSGHDTVSWYQQALGQGPQFIFQYYEEEERQRGNFPDRFSGHQFPNYSSELNVNALLLGDSALYLCASSSPDGRGKLFFGSGTQLSVL.

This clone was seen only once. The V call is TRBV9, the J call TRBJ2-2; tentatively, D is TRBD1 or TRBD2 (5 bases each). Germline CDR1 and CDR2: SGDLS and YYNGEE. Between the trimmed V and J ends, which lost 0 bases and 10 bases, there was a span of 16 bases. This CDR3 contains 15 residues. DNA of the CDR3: TGTGCCAGCAGCGTAGAAGGGGCCGGGGCAGCGGAGCTGTTTTTT. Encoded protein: CASSVEGAGAAELFF.

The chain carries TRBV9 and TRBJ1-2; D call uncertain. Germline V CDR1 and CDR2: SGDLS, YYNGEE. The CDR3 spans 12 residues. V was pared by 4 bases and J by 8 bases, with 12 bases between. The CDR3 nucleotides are TGTGCCAGCAGCTCATCCTATATCGGCTACACCTTC. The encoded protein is CASSSSYIGYTF.

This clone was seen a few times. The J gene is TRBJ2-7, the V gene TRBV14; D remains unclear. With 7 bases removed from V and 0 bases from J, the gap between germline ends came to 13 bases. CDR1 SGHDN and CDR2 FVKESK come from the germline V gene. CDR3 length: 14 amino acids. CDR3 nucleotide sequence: TGTGCCAGCACAGATAGTGGCAGCTCCTACGAGCAGTACTTC. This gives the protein CASTDSGSSYEQYF.

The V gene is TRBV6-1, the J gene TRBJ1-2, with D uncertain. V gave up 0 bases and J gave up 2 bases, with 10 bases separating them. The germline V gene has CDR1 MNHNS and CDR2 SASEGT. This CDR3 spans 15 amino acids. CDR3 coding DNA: TGTGCCAGCAGTGAAGCGGGAAGGGCCAACTATGGCTACACCTTC. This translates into CASSEAGRANYGYTF.

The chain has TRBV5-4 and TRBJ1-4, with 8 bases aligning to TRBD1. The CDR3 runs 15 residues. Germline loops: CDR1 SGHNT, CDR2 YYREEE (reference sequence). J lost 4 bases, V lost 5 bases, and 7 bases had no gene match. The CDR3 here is CASRPGTGSNEKLFF. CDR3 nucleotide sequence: TGTGCCAGCAGACCCGGGACAGGAAGTAATGAAAAACTGTTTTTT.

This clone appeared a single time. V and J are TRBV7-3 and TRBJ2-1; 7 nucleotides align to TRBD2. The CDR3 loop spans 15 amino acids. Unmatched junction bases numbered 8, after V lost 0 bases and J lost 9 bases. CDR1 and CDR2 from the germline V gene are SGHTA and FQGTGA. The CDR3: CASSLTGPTGGEQFF. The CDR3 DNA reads TGTGCCAGCAGCTTAACGGGGCCTACGGGGGGTGAGCAGTTCTTC.

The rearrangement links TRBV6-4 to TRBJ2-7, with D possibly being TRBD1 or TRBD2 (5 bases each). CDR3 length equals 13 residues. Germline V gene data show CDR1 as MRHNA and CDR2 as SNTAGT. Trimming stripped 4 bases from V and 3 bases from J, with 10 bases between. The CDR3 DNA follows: TGTGCCAGCAGTGGGGACCGCAACTACGAGCAGTACTTC. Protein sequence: CASSGDRNYEQYF.